Included here is one TCR beta chain sequence, with context. Germline CDR1 is SGHTA and CDR2 is FQGNSA. The V end was cut by 4 bases, the J end by 5 bases, with 12 bases between. The CDR3 runs 14 residues. The sample belongs to a study of blood T cell repertoires in COVID-19. Study-wide context: PBMCs, B-cell-depleted T cells, or T cells provided the cDNA or gDNA that made up the material.

The authors' processing: Nucleated cell number was recorded as an estimate derived from reference gene primer amplification. Sequencing used immunoSEQ multiplex PCR; TCRdb keeps in-frame clones, though not all of them. Clone size and V and J calls were adopted from that table, with D and trimming inferred from the DNA. The sample includes about 71,000 clones, 85% to 90% of them seen just once. The chain uses TRBV7-2 and TRBJ2-1; the D gene is possibly TRBD2 (6 bases). The TCR sequence derives from a man aged 50-59 years with acute or convalescent COVID-19. The sequencing sample was made of peripheral blood. CDR3 amino acids: CASSSEGFDNEQFF. In nucleotides, the CDR3 is TGTGCCAGCAGCTCGGAGGGGTTCGACAATGAGCAGTTCTTC.